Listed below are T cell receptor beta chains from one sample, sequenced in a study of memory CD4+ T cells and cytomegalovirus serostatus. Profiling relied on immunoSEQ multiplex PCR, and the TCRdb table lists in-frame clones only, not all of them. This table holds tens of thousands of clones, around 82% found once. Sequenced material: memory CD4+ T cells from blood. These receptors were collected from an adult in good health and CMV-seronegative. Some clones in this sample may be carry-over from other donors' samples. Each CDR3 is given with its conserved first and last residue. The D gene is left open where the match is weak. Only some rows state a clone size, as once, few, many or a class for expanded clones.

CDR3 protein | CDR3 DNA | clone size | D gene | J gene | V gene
CASSPGEFTSEAFF | TGTGCCAGCTCACCGGGGGAATTCACAAGTGAAGCTTTCTTT | few | . | TRBJ1-1 | TRBV18
CASSFQGAGGGYTF | TGTGCCAGCAGCTTTCAGGGTGCGGGGGGTGGCTACACCTTC | . | . | TRBJ1-2 | TRBV7-2
CASSLPGVGTEAFF | TGTGCCAGCAGCTTGCCAGGGGTGGGGACTGAAGCTTTCTTT | . | . | TRBJ1-1 | TRBV7-2
CASSVGPGADTQYF | TGTGCCAGCAGCGTGGGACCGGGCGCAGATACGCAGTATTTT | . | . | TRBJ2-3 | TRBV9
CASSLSSRATEAFF | TGTGCCAGCAGCTTAAGCTCCAGGGCTACTGAAGCTTTCTTT | . | . | TRBJ1-1 | TRBV11-2
CAWSVGLGSTNEKLFF | TGTGCCTGGAGTGTAGGTTTAGGCTCAACTAATGAAAAACTGTTTTTT | . | . | TRBJ1-4 | TRBV30
CASRPQGGSNQPQHF | TGTGCCAGCAGACCACAGGGGGGCAGCAATCAGCCCCAGCATTTT | . | TRBD1 | TRBJ1-5 | TRBV6-5
CASSPTDRGPQPGTSGNNEQFF | TGTGCCAGCAGCCCGACGGACAGGGGGCCCCAACCCGGGACTAGCGGGAACAATGAGCAGTTCTTC | . | . | TRBJ2-1 | TRBV12-1
CASSLFAGTGNTIYF | TGTGCCAGCAGTTTATTCGCGGGCACTGGAAACACCATATATTTT | . | . | TRBJ1-3 | TRBV28
CASTTQDRTREKLFF | TGTGCCAGCACCACGCAAGACAGGACGAGGGAAAAACTGTTTTTT | . | . | TRBJ1-4 | TRBV6-1
CASSLGVAGALYEQYF | TGTGCCAGCAGCTTAGGAGTTGCGGGGGCATTATACGAGCAGTACTTC | once | . | TRBJ2-7 | TRBV7-9
CASSVGAGAFF | TGTGCCAGCAGCGTAGGTGCAGGGGCTTTCTTT | few | . | TRBJ1-1 | TRBV9
CASSPQGSYEQYF | TGTGCCAGCAGCCCGCAGGGCAGCTACGAGCAGTACTTC | . | . | TRBJ2-7 | TRBV4-2
CASSGGGSGGAFF | TGCGCCAGCAGCGGCGGGGGGTCAGGGGGAGCTTTCTTT | . | TRBD1 | TRBJ1-1 | TRBV5-1
CATGQVGGYTF | TGTGCCACCGGGCAGGTTGGTGGCTACACCTTC | . | . | TRBJ1-2 | TRBV28
CAWSRDIQETQYF | TGTGCCTGGAGCCGGGACATCCAAGAGACCCAGTACTTC | . | . | TRBJ2-5 | TRBV30
CAWSVLGGLETQYF | TGTGCCTGGAGTGTACTCGGGGGGCTCGAGACCCAGTACTTC | . | . | TRBJ2-5 | TRBV30
CASSPGSKTQYF | TGTGCCAGCAGCCCGGGTTCAAAGACCCAGTACTTC | . | . | TRBJ2-5 | TRBV7-6
CASSRDRESYTF | TGTGCCAGCAGTCGGGACAGGGAGAGCTACACCTTC | . | TRBD1 | TRBJ1-2 | TRBV2
CASSPAGGGNEQFF | TGTGCCAGCTCACCGGCAGGGGGGGGAAATGAGCAGTTCTTC | . | . | TRBJ2-1 | TRBV18
CASSLVALAEPYEQYF | TGTGCCAGCAGCTTAGTTGCTCTAGCGGAACCCTACGAGCAGTACTTC | . | TRBD2 | TRBJ2-7 | TRBV7-9
CATTSGTQITDTQYF | TGTGCCACCACTTCCGGGACACAGATCACAGATACGCAGTATTTT | . | . | TRBJ2-3 | TRBV15
CASSPETKNIQYF | TGTGCCAGCAGTCCAGAAACCAAAAACATTCAGTACTTC | . | . | TRBJ2-4 | TRBV27
CSASDWNEQFF | TGCAGCGCTAGCGACTGGAATGAGCAGTTCTTC | few | . | TRBJ2-1 | TRBV29-1
CASSVVPESNSPLHF | TGTGCCAGCAGCGTCGTCCCAGAATCGAATTCACCCCTCCACTTT | few | . | TRBJ1-6 | TRBV9
CASSQELAGESAKNIQYF | TGTGCCAGCAGCCAAGAACTAGCGGGAGAATCAGCCAAAAACATTCAGTACTTC | . | TRBD2 | TRBJ2-4 | TRBV4-2
CASSSIQGGEKLFF | TGTGCCAGTAGTTCAATACAGGGAGGGGAAAAACTGTTTTTT | . | . | TRBJ1-4 | TRBV19
CASSRNRGYGYTF | TGTGCCAGCAGCCGCAACAGGGGCTATGGCTACACCTTC | . | TRBD1 | TRBJ1-2 | TRBV5-6
CASTPGLAGSSGANVLTF | TGCGCCAGCACACCAGGACTAGCGGGGAGCTCTGGGGCCAACGTCCTGACTTTC | . | TRBD2 | TRBJ2-6 | TRBV5-1
CASSLEPGIFSGANVLTF | TGTGCCAGCAGCTTGGAGCCAGGGATTTTTTCTGGGGCCAACGTCCTGACTTTC | . | . | TRBJ2-6 | TRBV5-5
CASSFSVTLAKNIQYF | TGTGCCAGCAGCTTTTCAGTGACGCTAGCCAAAAACATTCAGTACTTC | . | . | TRBJ2-4 | TRBV7-2
CASSLSEGQQYF | TGTGCCAGCAGCTTGTCAGAGGGGCAGCAGTACTTC | . | . | TRBJ2-5 | TRBV5-6
CASSGAGPKVNTGELFF | TGTGCCAGCAGCGGGGCTGGGCCAAAAGTGAACACCGGGGAGCTGTTTTTT | few | . | TRBJ2-2 | TRBV11-2
CASSVDGLAGKTQYF | TGTGCCAGCAGCGTCGATGGACTAGCGGGAAAGACCCAGTACTTC | once | TRBD2 | TRBJ2-5 | TRBV9
CASSFRTTGANVLTF | TGTGCCAGCAGCTTCAGGACGACTGGGGCCAACGTCCTGACTTTC | . | . | TRBJ2-6 | TRBV7-2
CASSSRAVADTQYF | TGTGCCAGCAGCTCCCGGGCGGTTGCAGATACGCAGTATTTT | . | . | TRBJ2-3 | TRBV7-9
CASSGDGRRQPQHF | TGTGCCAGTTCGGGGGACGGACGTAGGCAGCCCCAGCATTTT | . | . | TRBJ1-5 | TRBV18
CASSVEGVAGNTIYF | TGTGCCAGCAGCGTAGAGGGCGTAGCTGGAAACACCATATATTTT | few | . | TRBJ1-3 | TRBV9
CASSQEWGSSNYGYTF | TGTGCCAGCAGCCAAGAATGGGGAAGCTCTAACTATGGCTACACCTTC | . | . | TRBJ1-2 | TRBV14
CASSFSGGSTQYF | TGTGCCAGCAGCTTTAGTGGGGGATCTACGCAGTATTTT | once | . | TRBJ2-3 | TRBV7-2
CASRQDRGAGDTQYF | TGCGCCAGCAGGCAAGACAGGGGGGCTGGAGATACGCAGTATTTT | . | TRBD1 | TRBJ2-3 | TRBV5-1
CARGTDNEQFF | TGTGCCCGAGGAACGGACAATGAGCAGTTCTTC | few | . | TRBJ2-1 | TRBV7-9
CASRTSGRGDTQYF | TGTGCCAGCAGGACAAGCGGGAGGGGCGATACGCAGTATTTT | . | TRBD2 | TRBJ2-3 | TRBV5-8
CASSYSLAGGSVQYF | TGTGCCAGCAGTTATAGCCTAGCGGGAGGATCCGTGCAGTACTTC | . | TRBD2 | TRBJ2-7 | TRBV6-5
CAWKDSGGGTEAFF | TGTGCCTGGAAAGATAGCGGGGGCGGCACTGAAGCTTTCTTT | few | . | TRBJ1-1 | TRBV30
CASSGDRGFSGELFF | TGTGCCAGTAGTGGGGACAGGGGTTTTAGCGGGGAGCTGTTTTTT | . | TRBD1 | TRBJ2-2 | TRBV19